One and the same sample provided the 25 T cell receptor beta chains below, sequenced in a study of blood T cell repertoires in COVID-19. The repertoire was sequenced with immunoSEQ multiplex PCR; TCRdb's copy has only in-frame clones and lacks some. The sample has about 80,000 clones, roughly 80% seen once. Sequencing used peripheral blood. All receptors come from a woman in her seventies with acute or convalescent COVID-19.

The chain joins TRBV5-4 to TRBJ2-6; TRBD2 agrees at 8 bases. V lost 4 bases, J lost 0 bases, and 3 bases stayed unmatched. The CDR3 totals 16 residues. Germline lookup yields CDR1 SGHNT and CDR2 YYREEE (reference sequence). CDR3 residues: CASSSGGSSGANVLTF. The CDR3 DNA is TGTGCCAGCAGCAGCGGGGGCAGCTCTGGGGCCAACGTCCTGACTTTC.

The chain carries TRBV11-3 and TRBJ2-3; possibly TRBD2 for D (6 bases). V was trimmed by 0 bases and J by 0 bases, leaving 7 bases between them. Germline CDR1 SGHNT, CDR2 YENEEA. The CDR3 loop spans 15 amino acids. The CDR3 DNA follows: TGTGCCAGCAGCTTAGATGGGACTAGCACAGATACGCAGTATTTT. Its translation is CASSLDGTSTDTQYF.

The rearrangement joins TRBV30 to TRBJ1-2, with D hard to call. The V end was cut by 0 bases, the J end by 3 bases, with 14 bases between. This CDR3 is built from 15 residues. In germline, CDR1 is GTSNPN, CDR2 SVGIG (reference sequence). The CDR3 sequence: CAWSVLLSPDYGYTF. CDR3 coding DNA: TGTGCCTGGAGTGTACTCCTCTCCCCGGACTATGGCTACACCTTC.

V is TRBV6-2 or TRBV6-3 and J is TRBJ2-3; 8 nucleotides align to TRBD2. The trim removed 6 bases at V and 1 base at J, leaving 9 bases unmatched. Germline lookup yields CDR1 MNHEY and CDR2 SVGEGT. CDR3 length equals 16 residues. CDR3 in amino acids: CASSTLAGRGTDTQYF. The CDR3 DNA sequence: TGTGCCAGCAGCACATTAGCGGGGAGAGGCACAGATACGCAGTATTTT.

This clone is a singleton in its sample. V usage is TRBV19 and J usage is TRBJ2-5; 11 bases line up with TRBD1. Losses at the gene ends were 9 bases for V and 2 bases for J; bases not matched to a gene: 14. CDR1 is LNHDA, CDR2 SQIVND, per germline (reference sequence). The CDR3 runs to 17 residues. The CDR3 DNA is TGTGCCAGACCGGGACAGGGGGTTGGAGCACCACAAGAGACCCAGTACTTC. Protein: CARPGQGVGAPQETQYF. Based on the CDR3 plus reference TRBV19 and TRBJ2-5, the full variable domain is DGGITQSPKYLFRKEGQNVTLSCEQNLNHDAMYWYRQDPGQGLRLIYYSQIVNDFQKGDIAEGYSVSREKKESFPLTVTSAQKNPTAFYLCARPGQGVGAPQETQYFGPGTRLLVL.

The J gene is TRBJ2-5, the V gene TRBV10-3, with TRBD2 as a possible D gene (7 bases). CDR1 is ENHRY and CDR2 is SYGVKD in the germline V gene. The CDR3 extends over 17 amino acids. The V end was cut by 3 bases, the J end by 2 bases, with 19 bases between. The CDR3 DNA sequence: TGTGCCATCAGTGACGGCCGGGACACCGGGGGGCAAGAGACCCAGTACTTC. It is translated as CAISDGRDTGGQETQYF.

This clone was recorded a few times. The genes are TRBV7-2 and TRBJ2-3; 7 bases are a match to TRBD1. The CDR3 has 15 residues. CDR1 and CDR2 (germline): SGHTA, FQGNSA. Losses at the gene ends were 5 bases for V and 2 bases for J; bases not matched to a gene: 7. The CDR3 sequence is CASSGQVSNTDTQYF. CDR3 sequence (DNA): TGTGCCAGCAGCGGACAGGTTTCCAACACAGATACGCAGTATTTT.

The chain links TRBV19 to TRBJ2-3; 8 bases agree with TRBD1. Per germline, CDR1 LNHDA and CDR2 SQIVND (reference sequence). CDR3 length equals 16 residues. With 7 bases clipped from V and 2 bases from J, the junction kept 11 bases outside the gene matches. Here the CDR3 reads CASTSGQGVLTDTQYF. Here the CDR3 DNA reads TGTGCCAGTACCTCAGGACAGGGAGTCCTCACAGATACGCAGTATTTT.

This clone was counted once. In DNA, the CDR3 is TGTGCCTGGAGTCCCACAACGGGACAGGGGAATTCACCCCTCCACTTT. This sequence encodes CAWSPTTGQGNSPLHF. The chain recombines TRBV30 with TRBJ1-6; the match to TRBD1 covers 10 bases. CDR1 and CDR2 from the germline V gene are GTSNPN and SVGIG (reference sequence). Losses at the gene ends were 2 bases for V and 7 bases for J; bases not matched to a gene: 8. The CDR3 sequence is 16 residues long.

The chain employs TRBV19 and TRBJ2-3; possibly TRBD1 for D (6 bases). Per the germline V gene, CDR1 is LNHDA and CDR2 is SQIVND (reference sequence). The CDR3 has 15 amino acids. V lost 6 bases and J lost 2, with 15 bases in between. CDR3 in DNA: TGTGCCAGTAGGCTGACATCAGGGGACACAGATACGCAGTATTTT. Translated, it gives CASRLTSGDTDTQYF.

The rearrangement joins TRBV1 to TRBJ2-7; the D call of TRBD2 is as the table states it, not checked on the DNA. TRBV1 is a pseudogene locus. The CDR3 length is 20 residues. CDR3 nucleotide sequence: TGCACCAGCAGCCAAGATTGGGCTAGCGGGAGGCCCACCCCCTCCTACGAGCAGTACTTC. Its translation is CTSSQDWASGRPTPSYEQYF.

The rearrangement links TRBV9 to TRBJ1-2, with 10 bases identical to TRBD1. The trim removed 3 bases at V and 5 bases at J, leaving 4 bases unmatched. CDR3 length equals 14 residues. Germline CDR1 reads SGDLS; CDR2 reads YYNGEE. The CDR3 sequence: CASSARDRGYGYTF. CDR3 sequence (DNA): TGTGCCAGCAGCGCCCGGGACAGGGGTTATGGCTACACCTTC.

V and J are TRBV11-3 and TRBJ2-5; 11 nucleotides align to TRBD2. The CDR3 sequence is 18 residues long. V trimming: 0 bases; J trimming: 4 bases; junction bases outside the gene matches: 10. Germline CDR1 SGHNT, CDR2 YENEEA. CDR3 DNA: TGTGCCAGCAGCTTAGATCCACTAGCGGGAGAGGTTCGAGAGACCCAGTACTTC. Translated: CASSLDPLAGEVRETQYF. The whole variable domain, remainder taken from reference TRBV11-3 and TRBJ2-5, is EAGVVQSPRYKIIEKKQPVAFWCNPISGHNTLYWYLQNLGQGPELLIRYENEEAVDDSQLPKDRFSAERLKGVDSTLKIQPAELGDSAVYLCASSLDPLAGEVRETQYFGPGTRLLVL.

This chain links TRBV7-3 with TRBJ2-5; 11 bases line up with TRBD2. V lost 6 bases to trimming and J lost 4 bases; unmatched junction nucleotides: 7. Germline loops: CDR1 SGHTA, CDR2 FQGTGA. The CDR3 totals 15 residues. CDR3 residues: CASSRLAGFGETQYF. The CDR3, as DNA: TGTGCCAGCAGTCGACTAGCGGGATTTGGAGAGACCCAGTACTTC.

The chain has TRBV11-2 and TRBJ2-7; 13 bases align to TRBD2. Germline V gene data show CDR1 as SGHAT and CDR2 as FQNNGV. The CDR3 runs to 19 residues. After removal of 5 bases from V and 0 bases from J, the junction contained 13 bases not matched to a gene. CDR3 in amino acids: CASSLTSGTSGIYSYEQYF. CDR3 DNA sequence: TGTGCCAGCAGCCTAACCTCCGGGACTAGCGGGATATACTCCTACGAGCAGTACTTC.

J is TRBJ2-6 and V is TRBV5-1; tentatively, D is TRBD1 (6 bases). Germline V gene sequence: CDR1 SGHRS, CDR2 YFSETQ. V was shortened by 2 bases and J by 2 bases, with 8 bases between the two germline ends. CDR3 length equals 15 residues. CDR3 amino acids: CASSLSGAGANVLTF. CDR3 DNA sequence: TGCGCCAGCAGCTTATCAGGGGCTGGGGCCAACGTCCTGACTTTC.

This sequence joins TRBV4-1 and TRBJ2-7; the match to TRBD1 covers 7 bases. The CDR3 spans 14 residues. V lost 2 bases, J lost 4 bases, and 5 bases stayed unmatched. CDR1 and CDR2 (germline): MGHRA, YSYEKL. CDR3 amino acids: CASSQWTGGYEQYF. CDR3 nucleotide sequence: TGCGCCAGCAGCCAATGGACAGGTGGTTACGAGCAGTACTTC.

The chain joins TRBV28 to TRBJ1-5; TRBD1 is a possible D gene (5 bases). Trimming removed 5 bases from V and 0 bases from J, with 11 bases in between. Germline V gives CDR1 MDHEN, CDR2 SYDVKM. The CDR3 is made up of 15 amino acids. DNA for the CDR3: TGTGCCAGCAGTCCCGACAGTCCTAGCAATCAGCCCCAGCATTTT. Amino acids: CASSPDSPSNQPQHF.

V gene TRBV5-1 combines with J gene TRBJ2-7; 10 nucleotides line up with TRBD2. This CDR3 comprises 15 residues. The V segment lost 0 bases and the J segment 7 bases; nucleotides outside the gene matches: 7. From germline, CDR1 is SGHRS and CDR2 YFSETQ. This CDR3 reads CASSLGVAGGKEQYF. The DNA for the CDR3 is TGCGCCAGCAGCTTGGGAGTAGCGGGAGGCAAAGAGCAGTACTTC.

The V and J genes are TRBV19 and TRBJ2-6, with D possibly matching TRBD2 (6 bases). V gave up 7 bases and J gave up 0 bases, with 19 bases separating them. This CDR3 is built from 18 residues. Germline values: CDR1 LNHDA, CDR2 SQIVND (reference sequence). The CDR3 DNA reads TGTGCCAGTACCGCCCTCGGGGGTTCCGACTCTGGGGCCAACGTCCTGACTTTC. Protein sequence: CASTALGGSDSGANVLTF.

The rearrangement links TRBV15 to TRBJ2-2, with TRBD1 identical over 8 bases. The CDR3 loop spans 16 amino acids. With V trimmed by 6 bases and J by 3 bases, 9 bases remained unmatched. The germline CDR1 and CDR2 sequences are LNHNV and YYDKDF (reference sequence). DNA of the CDR3: TGTGCCACCAGGGATTCAGGGGGCGGTTACACCGGGGAGCTGTTTTTT. It yields the protein CATRDSGGGYTGELFF.

The rearrangement joins TRBV4-1 to TRBJ2-1; 7 bases are shared with TRBD2. The CDR3 runs to 17 residues. Germline V gene data show CDR1 as MGHRA and CDR2 as YSYEKL. V lost 2 bases to trimming and J lost 4 bases; unmatched junction nucleotides: 11. CDR3 sequence (DNA): TGCGCCAGCAGCCAACAATCGCTAGCGGACGTTTACAATGAGCAGTTCTTC. Translation gives CASSQQSLADVYNEQFF.

This clone appeared a few times. CDR3 sequence: CASTPGTSGLNEQFF. CDR3 sequence (DNA): TGTGCCAGTACCCCCGGGACTAGCGGACTCAATGAGCAGTTCTTC. The chain joins TRBV19 to TRBJ2-1, with 11 bases fitting TRBD2. Germline V gives CDR1 LNHDA, CDR2 SQIVND (reference sequence). V lost 7 bases to trimming and J lost 6 bases; unmatched junction nucleotides: 8. CDR3 length equals 15 residues.

V gene TRBV5-6 combines with J gene TRBJ2-6; D uncertain. Deletions cut 0 bases from V and 0 bases from J, with 7 bases between. Germline values: CDR1 SGHDT, CDR2 YYEEEE. The CDR3 is made up of 16 amino acids. CDR3 region: CASSLAASSGANVLTF. The CDR3 DNA is TGTGCCAGCAGCTTGGCCGCTAGCTCTGGGGCCAACGTCCTGACTTTC. The entire variable domain, with the rest obtained from reference TRBV5-6 and TRBJ2-6, is as follows: DAGVTQSPTHLIKTRGQQVTLRCSPKSGHDTVSWYQQALGQGPQFIFQYYEEEERQRGNFPDRFSGHQFPNYSSELNVNALLLGDSALYLCASSLAASSGANVLTFGAGSRLTVL.

This clone was picked up a small number of times. The gene calls are TRBV7-9 and TRBJ2-1; 14 bases are a match to TRBD2. This CDR3 contains 18 residues. The germline CDR1 and CDR2 sequences are SEHNR and FQNEAQ (reference sequence). Trimming cost V 5 bases and J 7 bases; bases outside gene matches: 13. Here the CDR3 DNA reads TGTGCCAGCAGCCCGAACCCGGGACTAGCGGGAGTGAGGAATGAGCAGTTCTTC. Its protein is CASSPNPGLAGVRNEQFF.